These 18 T cell receptor beta chains came from one sample sequenced in a study of molecular identifiers for immune sequencing clone quantification. TCRdb recomputed calls from the PCR reads with MiXCR, one row per CDR3 protein. The repertoire includes nearly 650,000 distinct CDR3 sequences, 25% of them detected once, and 0.6% to 0.9% sits in the top ten. Specimen: naive CD8+ T cells from blood, with Jurkat cell RNA spiked in. The sample's subset: FACS-sorted CD8+CD4-CCR7+CD45RA+ naive T cells. These receptors originate from a human donor in good health. Some libraries in this study had Jurkat cell RNA spiked in.

About this clonotype: This may come from a read error, since a much larger clone is one base off. The chain combines TRBV6-6 with TRBJ1-5; D is unresolved. The CDR3 consists of 14 residues. Germline V gene sequence: CDR1 MNHNY, CDR2 SVGAGI (reference sequence). V lost 5 bases and J lost 1, with 9 bases in between. The CDR3 sequence is CASSHTSSNQPQHF. The CDR3 coding sequence is TGTGCCAGCAGTCACACCTCCAGCAATCAGCCCCAGCATTTT.

This clonotype was recorded at least ten times. The chain carries TRBV7-9 and TRBJ2-1, with 8 positions matching TRBD1. Per germline, CDR1 SEHNR and CDR2 FQNEAQ (reference sequence). J gave up 7 bases and V 1 base, and 6 bases lay outside the gene matches. The CDR3 has 15 amino acids. The CDR3 region is CASSLVTGGWNEQFF. Written as DNA, the CDR3 is TGTGCCAGCAGCTTAGTTACAGGGGGTTGGAATGAGCAGTTCTTC.

On this clonotype itself: A much larger clone is a single base away; this may be a read error. The chain recombines TRBV9 with TRBJ1-1, with 9 bases identical to TRBD1. CDR3 length equals 14 residues. In germline, CDR1 is SGDLS, CDR2 YYNGEE. CDR3 coding DNA: TGTGCCAGCAGCTTTACAGGGGGCGCGGATGAAGCTTCCTTT. As protein: CASSFTGGADEASF.

In this sample, this clonotype turned up many times. The chain has TRBV11-2 and TRBJ2-3; D unresolved. Between the trimmed V and J ends, which lost 2 bases and 4 bases, there was a span of 13 bases. The CDR3 is 15 residues long. Germline V gene data show CDR1 as SGHAT and CDR2 as FQNNGV. Here the CDR3 reads CASSLLVGPADTQYF. As DNA, the CDR3 is TGTGCCAGCAGCTTATTGGTAGGGCCGGCAGATACGCAGTATTTT.

This clonotype has at least ten counts. The CDR3 DNA reads as TGTGCCAGCAGCTTAGGTCCGGGGTCAACCTACGAGCAGTACTTC. It translates to CASSLGPGSTYEQYF. This chain joins TRBV7-2 and TRBJ2-7, with D perhaps matching TRBD2 (5 bases). Trimming removed 1 base at V and 2 bases at J, with 12 bases between. The length of the CDR3 is 15 residues. Germline V lookup: CDR1 SGHTA, CDR2 FQGNSA.

This clonotype was observed a single time. Just one base apart from a much larger clone, this may be a read error. The gene calls are TRBV4-2 and TRBJ2-7, with 7 nucleotides matching TRBD2. The CDR3 extends over 15 amino acids. Germline V CDR1 and CDR2: LGHNA, YNFKEQ. V trimming: 0 bases; J trimming: 3 bases; junction bases outside the gene matches: 5. The CDR3 here is CASSQELASGYEQYF. In DNA form, the CDR3 reads TGTGCCAGCAGCCAAGAGTTGGCTAGCGGCTACGAGCAGTACTTC.

This clonotype occurred many times. The chain has TRBV28 and TRBJ2-1; D gene uncertain. The CDR3 length is 15 residues. CDR1 MDHEN and CDR2 SYDVKM come from the germline V gene. The ends were cut back, 7 bases at V and 3 bases at J, with 16 bases in the middle. CDR3 in DNA: TGTGCCAGCAACCCCCTAACCGGAGACTACAATGAGCAGTTCTTC. It yields the protein CASNPLTGDYNEQFF.

This clonotype was observed many times. This rearrangement joins TRBV20-1 to TRBJ2-7, with 9 bases lining up with TRBD1. The CDR3 spans 14 residues. Germline V lookup: CDR1 DFQATT, CDR2 SNEGSKA (reference sequence). Trimming cost V 0 bases and J 3 bases; bases outside gene matches: 3. CDR3 DNA sequence: TGCAGTGCTAGAGAAACAGGGGGCAACTACGAGCAGTACTTC. Translating gives CSARETGGNYEQYF.

V is TRBV6-2 or TRBV6-3 and J is TRBJ2-3; D is uncertain. The CDR3 has 14 residues. From germline, CDR1 is MNHEY and CDR2 SVGEGT. Trimming shortened V by 2 bases and J by 1 base, and 7 bases separated the two germline ends. The CDR3 here is CASSYDRRTDTQYF. DNA for the CDR3: TGTGCCAGCAGTTACGATCGCCGCACAGATACGCAGTATTTT.

V gene TRBV4-1 combines with J gene TRBJ1-4; D call uncertain. The germline V gene encodes CDR1 MGHRA and CDR2 YSYEKL. Trimming took off 1 base at V and 3 bases at J, with 9 bases between the two ends. This CDR3 comprises 15 residues. This CDR3 reads CASSQGGLANEKLFF. In nucleotides, the CDR3 is TGCGCCAGCAGCCAAGGGGGTTTGGCTAATGAAAAACTGTTTTTT.

This clonotype has a handful of counts. The chain links TRBV4-3 to TRBJ1-2, with D possibly TRBD1 on 5 matching bases. Germline V gene data show CDR1 as LGHNA and CDR2 as YSLEER. This CDR3 region has 15 residues. V shed 0 bases and J shed 8 bases, with 16 bases lying between them. The CDR3 loop reads CASSQDAGDTGGYTF. The CDR3, as DNA: TGCGCCAGCAGCCAAGACGCCGGGGATACAGGAGGCTACACCTTC.

This clonotype was seen ten or more times. The genes are TRBV6-2 or TRBV6-3 and TRBJ2-2; TRBD2 might be the D (5 bases). Germline values: CDR1 MNHEY, CDR2 SVGEGT. The CDR3 loop spans 14 amino acids. The V gene lost 2 bases and the J gene lost 6 bases, with 10 bases spanning the gap. The CDR3 nucleotides are TGTGCCAGCAGTTACGGTAGTAGCGCCGGGGAGCTGTTTTTT. Translated, it gives CASSYGSSAGELFF.

Regarding this clonotype: Since a much larger clone is just one base distant, this may be a read error. V gene TRBV4-3 combines with J gene TRBJ2-7; D is perhaps TRBD2 (5 bases). Looked up from germline, CDR1 is LGHNA and CDR2 is YSLEER. The length of the CDR3 is 14 residues. CDR3: CARSGGLVGDEQYF. The CDR3 DNA reads as TGCGCCCGCAGCGGCGGTCTAGTAGGCGACGAGCAGTACTTC.

The V and J genes are TRBV2 and TRBJ2-3; the match to TRBD2 covers 8 bases. The trim removed 1 base at V and 6 bases at J, leaving 6 bases unmatched. CDR3 length: 15 amino acids. Per germline, CDR1 SNHLY and CDR2 FYNNEI. This CDR3 is CASSEVQSGGDTQYF. The CDR3 DNA is TGTGCCAGCAGTGAAGTTCAATCGGGGGGGGATACGCAGTATTTT.

At least ten counts were recorded for this clonotype. The chain links TRBV5-1 to TRBJ1-1, with TRBD1 identical over 7 bases. Germline CDR1 SGHRS, CDR2 YFSETQ. The ends lost 0 bases at V and 0 bases at J; junction bases unmatched: 8. The CDR3 runs to 17 residues. CDR3 nucleotide sequence: TGCGCCAGCAGCTTGGGCGACAGGGAGGCTATGAACACTGAAGCTTTCTTT. Translation gives CASSLGDREAMNTEAFF.

The V gene is TRBV7-9, the J gene TRBJ2-5; a weak D match, TRBD1 (5 bases). The CDR3 is 13 residues long. CDR1 is SEHNR, CDR2 FQNEAQ, per germline (reference sequence). The V end was cut by 5 bases, the J end by 9 bases, with 16 bases between. CDR3 DNA sequence: TGTGCCAGCAGCCATCCTCAGGGAAAGCCCCAGTACTTC. Protein sequence: CASSHPQGKPQYF.

This clonotype was detected many times. This chain uses TRBV2 with TRBJ2-3; D not resolved. V lost 2 bases, J lost 6 bases, and 6 bases lay in between. The V gene's germline CDR1 is SNHLY and CDR2 FYNNEI. The CDR3 length is 12 residues. CDR3 amino acids: CASSEIVDTQYF. The CDR3 DNA reads TGTGCCAGCAGTGAAATCGTGGATACGCAGTATTTT.

Remarks on this clonotype: One junction end disagrees with the germline gene, perhaps due to a read error. The genes are TRBV29-1 and TRBJ1-4, with 7 nucleotides matching TRBD1. This CDR3 is 14 amino acids long. Germline V gene data show CDR1 as SQVTM and CDR2 as ANQGSEA. CDR3 bases: TGCAACGTTGACAAGACAGGGATCGGTGAAAAACTGTTTTTT. This gives the protein CNVDKTGIGEKLFF.